The rows below give T cell receptor beta chains drawn from one sample of a study of CD8+ T cells in alopecia areata. Here immunoSEQ multiplex PCR was the method, and the copy in TCRdb shows in-frame clones only, minus some. Of about 110,000 clones in the sample, 58% were seen once. The specimen was NKG2D-low CD8+ T cells sorted from blood. All receptors come from a human donor with alopecia areata. The CDR3 runs from the conserved cysteine through the conserved F or W. A D gene is named only where the DNA matches it firmly. Not all rows give a size; the values are once, few, many and, for expanded clones, a class.

CASSYSMGGGYTF | TGTGCCAGCAGTTACTCGATGGGCGGTGGCTACACCTTC | TRBV6-5 | - | - | TRBJ1-2
CSVSFEDNEQFF | TGCAGCGTCTCCTTCGAGGACAATGAGCAGTTCTTC | TRBV29-1 | few | - | TRBJ2-1
CASSFETGYGYTF | TGTGCCAGCAGCTTCGAGACTGGTTATGGCTACACCTTC | TRBV5-4 | - | - | TRBJ1-2
CASSQVESNEQFF | TGTGCCAGCAGCCAAGTGGAAAGCAATGAGCAGTTCTTC | TRBV14 | - | - | TRBJ2-1
CASSLRRSGIGELFF | TGTGCCAGCAGCTTGAGGAGATCGGGGATCGGGGAGCTGTTTTTT | TRBV7-9 | - | - | TRBJ2-2
CASSEAVTATDTQYF | TGTGCCAGCAGTGAAGCTGTAACAGCCACAGATACGCAGTATTTT | TRBV2 | - | - | TRBJ2-3
CAIPGGRPSTGELFF | TGTGCCATCCCAGGGGGGCGGCCCTCCACCGGGGAGCTGTTTTTT | TRBV2 | once | - | TRBJ2-2
CASSPRDSGGYEQYF | TGTGCCAGCAGCCCAAGGGACAGCGGGGGTTACGAGCAGTACTTC | TRBV7-9 | few | - | TRBJ2-7
CASSPGAGPTYEQYF | TGTGCCAGTAGTCCAGGTGCGGGACCTACCTACGAGCAGTACTTC | TRBV19 | few | - | TRBJ2-7
CSAIGGYGYTF | TGCAGTGCCATAGGGGGTTATGGCTACACCTTC | TRBV20-1 | once | - | TRBJ1-2
CASSQGVSREGFF | TGCGCCAGCAGCCAAGGCGTCTCCCGGGAGGGTTTCTTT | TRBV4-1 | - | - | TRBJ1-1
CASNSLRTDLNTEAFF | TGTGCCAGCAACTCACTCCGGACAGACCTGAACACTGAAGCTTTCTTT | TRBV7-9 | - | - | TRBJ1-1
CASSWGVDTEAFF | TGCGCCAGCAGTTGGGGGGTGGACACTGAAGCTTTCTTT | TRBV10-2 | - | - | TRBJ1-1
CASSSGEGGEQYF | TGTGCCAGCAGCTCCGGGGAAGGAGGCGAGCAGTACTTC | TRBV7-6 | - | - | TRBJ2-7
CASRFRVYSNQPQHF | TGTGCCAGCAGATTTAGGGTCTATAGCAATCAGCCCCAGCATTTT | TRBV28 | - | - | TRBJ1-5
CASRATQGKDTEAFF | TGTGCCAGCAGGGCAACACAGGGGAAGGACACTGAAGCTTTCTTT | TRBV2 | - | TRBD1 | TRBJ1-1
CASSLGGTANNEQFF | TGTGCCAGCAGCTTAGGCGGGACAGCCAACAATGAGCAGTTCTTC | TRBV13 | few | TRBD1 | TRBJ2-1
CAIGLAEKETQYF | TGTGCCATCGGACTAGCGGAAAAAGAGACCCAGTACTTC | TRBV5-4 | - | TRBD2 | TRBJ2-5
CASSNAGHPLKNIQYF | TGTGCCAGCAGCAATGCAGGGCACCCTCTCAAAAACATTCAGTACTTC | TRBV21-1 | few | - | TRBJ2-4
CASSINSGVGEAFF | TGTGCCAGTAGTATCAATAGTGGCGTGGGTGAAGCTTTCTTT | TRBV19 | few | - | TRBJ1-1
CASSQSRDRFFWYNEQFF | TGTGCCAGCAGCCAAAGCCGGGACAGGTTTTTTTGGTACAATGAGCAGTTCTTC | TRBV7-2 | - | TRBD1 | TRBJ2-1
CASSQDFGTNTEAFF | TGTGCCAGCAGCCAAGATTTCGGTACAAACACTGAAGCTTTCTTT | TRBV14 | - | - | TRBJ1-1
CASTLAGDNYEQFF | TGCGCCAGCACCCTAGCGGGAGACAACTATGAGCAGTTCTTC | TRBV10-2 | - | TRBD2 | TRBJ2-1
CASSPGPYNEQFF | TGCGCCAGCAGCCCCGGGCCCTACAATGAGCAGTTCTTC | TRBV10-1 | once | - | TRBJ2-1
CASKWDRDLLSYTF | TGTGCCAGCAAATGGGACAGGGACCTGTTGAGCTACACCTTC | TRBV2 | few | TRBD1 | TRBJ1-2
CASSRSYTDTQYF | TGTGCCAGCAGTCGATCATACACAGATACGCAGTATTTT | TRBV7-9 | few | - | TRBJ2-3
CASSQGSGELFF | TGTGCCAGCAGCCAGGGCTCCGGGGAGCTGTTTTTT | TRBV14 | - | - | TRBJ2-2
CASSWDQSNTEAFF | TGTGCCAGCTCATGGGACCAATCGAACACTGAAGCTTTCTTT | TRBV18 | few | - | TRBJ1-1
CASSSVGREQYF | TGTGCCAGCAGTTCCGTCGGGCGGGAGCAGTACTTC | TRBV27 | few | - | TRBJ2-7
CASSFRTGLTEAFF | TGTGCCAGTAGTTTCCGGACAGGTCTCACTGAAGCTTTCTTT | TRBV19 | - | TRBD1 | TRBJ1-1
CASSQGFPGAFF | TGCGCCAGCAGCCAAGGATTTCCCGGGGCTTTCTTT | TRBV4-1 | many | - | TRBJ1-1
CASGPDGQERTGELFF | TGTGCCAGCGGGCCCGATGGACAGGAGAGAACCGGGGAGCTGTTTTTT | TRBV28 | few | TRBD1 | TRBJ2-2
CATVMDRDYERYF | TGTGCCACCGTTATGGACCGTGACTACGAGCGGTACTTC | TRBV2 | - | - | TRBJ2-7
CASSSTPGTSPRNEQFF | TGTGCCAGCAGCTCCACCCCGGGGACTAGCCCTAGGAATGAGCAGTTCTTC | TRBV11-2 | - | TRBD2 | TRBJ2-1
CASSGRDYSYNEQFF | TGTGCCAGCAGCGGCCGGGACTACTCCTACAATGAGCAGTTCTTC | TRBV13 | - | TRBD2 | TRBJ2-1
CASSQARGAGSYNEQFF | TGCGCCAGCAGCCAGGCCCGGGGTGCAGGCTCCTACAATGAGCAGTTCTTC | TRBV4-1 | - | - | TRBJ2-1
CASSSGRGSYNEQFF | TGTGCCAGCAGCTCCGGCCGAGGCTCCTACAATGAGCAGTTCTTC | TRBV11-2 | few | - | TRBJ2-1
CASSTLTGTRATDTQYF | TGTGCCAGCAGTACCCTAACCGGGACCAGAGCCACAGATACGCAGTATTTT | TRBV27 | - | - | TRBJ2-3
CASSETGRTEAFF | TGTGCCAGCAGCGAGACAGGGAGAACTGAAGCTTTCTTT | TRBV9 | - | TRBD1 | TRBJ1-1
CATANTYYHGYTF | TGTGCCACCGCGAACACATATTACCATGGCTACACCTTC | TRBV2 | - | - | TRBJ1-2
CASSPRDYPTYEQYF | TGTGCCAGCAGCCCCCGGGACTACCCTACCTACGAGCAGTACTTC | TRBV7-9 | - | TRBD2 | TRBJ2-7
CASTAKADTQYF | TGCGCCAGCACCGCCAAGGCAGATACGCAGTATTTT | TRBV5-1 | few | - | TRBJ2-3
CASSGQYTEAFF | TGTGCCAGTAGTGGACAGTACACTGAAGCTTTCTTT | TRBV19 | - | - | TRBJ1-1
CASRYRAGLTDTQYF | TGTGCCAGCCGCTATAGGGCGGGACTCACAGATACGCAGTATTTT | TRBV2 | - | - | TRBJ2-3
CASSETPNEQFF | TGTGCCAGCAGTGAGACGCCTAATGAGCAGTTCTTC | TRBV25-1 | - | - | TRBJ2-1
CATSSGGSVTDTQYF | TGTGCCACCAGCAGTGGCGGGAGTGTCACAGATACGCAGTATTTT | TRBV15 | - | TRBD2 | TRBJ2-3